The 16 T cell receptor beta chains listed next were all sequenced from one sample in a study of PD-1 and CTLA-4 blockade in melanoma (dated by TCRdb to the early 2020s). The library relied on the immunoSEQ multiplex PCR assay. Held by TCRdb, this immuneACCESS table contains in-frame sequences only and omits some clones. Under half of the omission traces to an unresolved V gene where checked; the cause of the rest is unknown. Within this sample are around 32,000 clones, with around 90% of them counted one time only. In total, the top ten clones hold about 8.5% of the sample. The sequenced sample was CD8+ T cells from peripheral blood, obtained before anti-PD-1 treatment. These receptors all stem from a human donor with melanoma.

This chain's CDR3 is CASSYNRVGEKLFF. DNA for the CDR3: TGTGCCAGCAGTTACAACAGGGTCGGGGAAAAACTGTTTTTT. V gene TRBV6-6 combines with J gene TRBJ1-4; D may be TRBD1 (6 bases). V was shortened by 2 bases and J by 8 bases, with 12 bases between the two germline ends. Germline assignment: CDR1 MNHNY and CDR2 SVGAGI (reference sequence). CDR3 size: 14 residues.

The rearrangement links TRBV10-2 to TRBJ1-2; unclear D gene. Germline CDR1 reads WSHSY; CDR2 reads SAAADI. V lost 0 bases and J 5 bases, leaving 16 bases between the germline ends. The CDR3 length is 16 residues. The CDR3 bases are TGCGCCAGCAGTGAGTCGATGGACGGAGGAGTATATGGCTACACCTTC. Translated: CASSESMDGGVYGYTF.

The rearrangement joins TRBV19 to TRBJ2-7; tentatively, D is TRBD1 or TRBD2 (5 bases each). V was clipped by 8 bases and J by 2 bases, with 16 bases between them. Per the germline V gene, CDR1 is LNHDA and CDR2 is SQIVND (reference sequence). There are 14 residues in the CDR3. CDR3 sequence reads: CASSERTGPYEQYF. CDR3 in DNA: TGTGCCAGTTCAGAACGGACGGGGCCCTACGAGCAGTACTTC.

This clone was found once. CDR3 sequence reads: CASSAWGQRYNYGYTF. The CDR3 coding sequence is TGTGCCAGCAGTGCCTGGGGACAGCGGTATAACTATGGCTACACCTTC. The rearrangement joins TRBV28 to TRBJ1-2; 7 bases fit TRBD1. Per germline, CDR1 MDHEN and CDR2 SYDVKM. The V segment lost 5 bases and the J segment 1 base; nucleotides outside the gene matches: 10. The CDR3 runs to 16 residues.

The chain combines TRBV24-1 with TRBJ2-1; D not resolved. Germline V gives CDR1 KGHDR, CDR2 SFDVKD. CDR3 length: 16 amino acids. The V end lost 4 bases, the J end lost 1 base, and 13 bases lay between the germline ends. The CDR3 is CATSDLPPSSYNEQFF. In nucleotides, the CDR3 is TGTGCCACCAGTGACTTACCCCCATCGTCCTACAATGAGCAGTTCTTC.

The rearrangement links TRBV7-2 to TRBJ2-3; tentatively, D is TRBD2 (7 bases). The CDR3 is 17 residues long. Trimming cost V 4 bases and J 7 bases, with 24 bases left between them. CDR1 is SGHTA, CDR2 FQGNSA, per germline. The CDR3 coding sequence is TGTGCCAGCAGCTCGCATTCCGCGGGGGCCTCGGGAAATACGCAGTATTTT. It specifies CASSSHSAGASGNTQYF.

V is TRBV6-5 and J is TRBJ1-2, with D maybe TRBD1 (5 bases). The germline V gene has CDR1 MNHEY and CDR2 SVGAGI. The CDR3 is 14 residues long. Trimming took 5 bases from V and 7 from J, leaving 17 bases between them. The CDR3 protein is CASSTFRGLPGYTF. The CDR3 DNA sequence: TGTGCCAGCAGTACATTCCGGGGCCTGCCTGGCTACACCTTC.

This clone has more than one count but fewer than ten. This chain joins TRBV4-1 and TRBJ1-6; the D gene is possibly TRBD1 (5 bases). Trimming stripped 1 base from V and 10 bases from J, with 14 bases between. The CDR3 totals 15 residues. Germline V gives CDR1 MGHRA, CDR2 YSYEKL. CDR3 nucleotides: TGCGCCAGCAGCCAAGGAATAGGGGCTATGTCACCCCTCCACTTT. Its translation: CASSQGIGAMSPLHF.

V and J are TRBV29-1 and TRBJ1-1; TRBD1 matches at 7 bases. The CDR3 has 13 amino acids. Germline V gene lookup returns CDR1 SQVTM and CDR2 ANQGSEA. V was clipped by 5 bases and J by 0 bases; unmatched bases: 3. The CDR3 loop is CSVQGGLNTEAFF. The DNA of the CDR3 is TGCAGCGTTCAGGGGGGCCTGAACACTGAAGCTTTCTTT.

The CDR3 spells CASSLEGAPEAFF. The CDR3 coding sequence is TGCGCCAGCAGCTTGGAAGGGGCCCCTGAAGCTTTCTTT. The chain joins TRBV5-1 to TRBJ1-1; a possible D gene is TRBD1 (5 bases). V dropped 0 bases and J dropped 6 bases, with 9 bases sitting between them. The CDR3 contains 13 residues. Germline values: CDR1 SGHRS, CDR2 YFSETQ.

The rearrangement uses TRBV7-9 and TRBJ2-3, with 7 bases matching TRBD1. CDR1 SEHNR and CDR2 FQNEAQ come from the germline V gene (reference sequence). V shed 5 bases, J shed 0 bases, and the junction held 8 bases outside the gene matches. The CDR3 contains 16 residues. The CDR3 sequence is CASSRTGDTSTDTQYF. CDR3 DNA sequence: TGTGCCAGCAGCCGAACAGGGGACACTAGCACAGATACGCAGTATTTT. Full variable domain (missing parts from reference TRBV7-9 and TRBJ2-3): DTGVSQNPRHKITKRGQNVTFRCDPISEHNRLYWYRQTLGQGPEFLTYFQNEAQLEKSRLLSDRFSAERPKGSFSTLEIQRTEQGDSAMYLCASSRTGDTSTDTQYFGPGTRLTVL.

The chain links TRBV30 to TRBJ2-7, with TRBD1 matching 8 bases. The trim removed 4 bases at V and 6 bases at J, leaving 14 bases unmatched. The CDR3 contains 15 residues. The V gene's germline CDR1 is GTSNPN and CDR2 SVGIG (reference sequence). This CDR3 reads CAWTRPTGDDSEQYF. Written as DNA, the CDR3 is TGTGCCTGGACTCGACCGACAGGGGACGATAGCGAGCAGTACTTC.

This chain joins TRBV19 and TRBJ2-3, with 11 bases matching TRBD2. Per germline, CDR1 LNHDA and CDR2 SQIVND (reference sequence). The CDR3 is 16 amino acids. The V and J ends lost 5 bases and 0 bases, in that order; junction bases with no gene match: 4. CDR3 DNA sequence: TGTGCCAGTAGTTCCTGGACTAGCGGGAGCACAGATACGCAGTATTTT. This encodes CASSSWTSGSTDTQYF.

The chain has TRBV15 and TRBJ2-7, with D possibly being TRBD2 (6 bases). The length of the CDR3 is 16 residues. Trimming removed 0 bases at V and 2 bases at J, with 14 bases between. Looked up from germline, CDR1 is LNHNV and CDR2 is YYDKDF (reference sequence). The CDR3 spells CATSREGGGLTYEQYF. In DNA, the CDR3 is TGTGCCACCAGCAGAGAGGGTGGAGGGTTGACCTACGAGCAGTACTTC.

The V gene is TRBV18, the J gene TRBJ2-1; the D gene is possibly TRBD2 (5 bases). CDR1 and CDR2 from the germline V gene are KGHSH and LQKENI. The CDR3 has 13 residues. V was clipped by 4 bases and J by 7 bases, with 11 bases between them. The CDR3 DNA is TGTGCCAGCTCACTAGGGAGCTGGAATGAGCAGTTCTTC. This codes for CASSLGSWNEQFF.

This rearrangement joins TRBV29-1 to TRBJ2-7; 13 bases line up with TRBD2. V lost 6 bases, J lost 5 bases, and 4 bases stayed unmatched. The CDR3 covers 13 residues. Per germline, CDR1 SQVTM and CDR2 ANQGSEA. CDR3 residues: CSVGLAGEHEQYF. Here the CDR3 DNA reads TGCAGCGTCGGACTAGCGGGAGAGCACGAGCAGTACTTC.